The present T cell receptor beta chain was sequenced within a study of a mutant IDH1 vaccine in newly diagnosed glioma (dated by TCRdb to 2020 to 2022). Regarding the study in general: Eight vaccinations were administered to patients in weeks 1, 3, 5, 7, 11, 15, 19 and 23, corresponding to visits V03 through V10. Longitudinal TCRB deep sequencing was performed for about two dozen treated patients wherever samples were available for exploratory analyses. Of the approximately 35 treated patients, around 60% were male and about 40% were female, and the mean age was approximately 39 years. Vaccination started 4-6 weeks after radiotherapy alone, or was given together with temozolomide cycles in the groups whose treatment included chemotherapy. Peripheral blood was collected at six visits: V03 (baseline), V05, V07, V10, V12 and V13. Before enrollment, patients had received standard therapy of radiotherapy alone, temozolomide alone, or radiochemotherapy with temozolomide; most received the combination. What the study reported, not specific to this receptor: Pseudoprogression appeared unrelated to alterations in the top peripheral T cell clonotypes detected by TCRB sequencing. PBMC samples for TCRB deep sequencing were selected based on availability. The authors stated that sample limitations prevented analyses of patient blood samples from being reproduced. Across multiple MHC alleles, vaccine-induced immune responses were seen in approximately 93% of patients.

Library creation used the immunoSEQ multiplex PCR assay. The hsTCRB Kit was used according to the manufacturer's protocol to amplify rearranged TCR beta chain sequences. An Illumina MiSeq was used to sequence the TCRB libraries. From the authors' description of their analysis: Demultiplexing, trimming and gene mapping were performed with the kit vendor's proprietary platform. Sourced from immuneACCESS, this table was stored by TCRdb with only in-frame sequences that have V and J called. A share of the clones is absent; for the studies checked, an unresolved V gene accounts for under half, and the remainder has no known explanation. V and J calls and clone size are as listed in that table; D and trimming were resolved from the DNA. In all, the sample holds 60,000 to 75,000 clones, and roughly four fifths of those were seen once. Of the sample, roughly 3.5% falls within the top ten clones. With respect to this clone: What this receptor recognizes is not known. No per-base quality is available; no much larger clone lies one base away.

The CDR3 contains 15 residues, cysteine and phenylalanine counted. Of all the DNA, just the CDR3 is kept, 45 bases in frame from base 1. Cut back by 1 base and 5 bases, the V and J ends lie 14 bases apart. For CDR1 and CDR2, the germline V gene (reference sequence) lists SEHNR and FQNEAQ. In the paper's terms, the time point label means: week 11, during vaccination. Each vaccine dose was 300 ug of a 20-mer mutant IDH1 peptide in Montanide, given subcutaneously with topical imiquimod. All donors had newly diagnosed IDH1-mutant astrocytomas of WHO grade 3 or 4 that showed loss of nuclear ATRX. The samples were drawn from NOA16, a multicentre, single-arm, open-label phase I trial in Germany that tested a mutant IDH1 peptide vaccine in humans for the first time. Genomic DNA for TCRB sequencing was extracted from EDTA blood using the DNeasy Blood and Tissue Kit.

Recombination joined TRBV7-9 with TRBJ2-5, with the D gene too uncertain to name. Sequencing was performed on PBMCs, taken from a glioma patient whose treatment included an IDH1 peptide vaccine. The clonotype originates from a man younger than 40 with glioma. The CDR3 region has the sequence CASSLGRRLGETQYF. The DNA sequence is given as TGTGCCAGCAGCTTAGGGCGGCGCCTCGGGGAGACCCAGTACTTC. The variable domain in full, with residues beyond the CDR3 obtained from the reference TRBV7-9 and TRBJ2-5 genes, is DTGVSQNPRHKITKRGQNVTFRCDPISEHNRLYWYRQTLGQGPEFLTYFQNEAQLEKSRLLSDRFSAERPKGSFSTLEIQRTEQGDSAMYLCASSLGRRLGETQYFGPGTRLLVL.